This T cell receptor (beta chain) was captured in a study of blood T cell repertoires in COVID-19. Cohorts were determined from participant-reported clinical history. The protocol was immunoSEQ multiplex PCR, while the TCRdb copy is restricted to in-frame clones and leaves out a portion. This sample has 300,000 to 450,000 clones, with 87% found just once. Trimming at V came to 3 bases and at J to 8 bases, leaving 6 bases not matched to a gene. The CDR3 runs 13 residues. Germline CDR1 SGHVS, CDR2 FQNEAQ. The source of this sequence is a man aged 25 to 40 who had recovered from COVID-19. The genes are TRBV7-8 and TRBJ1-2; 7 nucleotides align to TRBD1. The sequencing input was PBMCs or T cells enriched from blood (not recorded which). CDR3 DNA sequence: TGTGCCAGCAGCTTGGAGGGGGCAGGCGGCTACACCTTC. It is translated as CASSLEGAGGYTF.